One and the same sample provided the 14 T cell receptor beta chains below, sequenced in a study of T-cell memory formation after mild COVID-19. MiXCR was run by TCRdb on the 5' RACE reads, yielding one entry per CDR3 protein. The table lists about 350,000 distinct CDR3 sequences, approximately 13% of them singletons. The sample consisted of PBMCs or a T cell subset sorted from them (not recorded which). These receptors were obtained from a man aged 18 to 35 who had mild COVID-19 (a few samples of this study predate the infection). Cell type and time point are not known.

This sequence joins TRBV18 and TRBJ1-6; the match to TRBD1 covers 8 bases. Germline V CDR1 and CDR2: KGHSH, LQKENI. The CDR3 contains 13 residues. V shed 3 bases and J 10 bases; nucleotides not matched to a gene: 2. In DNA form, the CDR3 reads TGTGCCAGCTCACCGGACAGGGAATCACCCCTCCACTTT. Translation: CASSPDRESPLHF.

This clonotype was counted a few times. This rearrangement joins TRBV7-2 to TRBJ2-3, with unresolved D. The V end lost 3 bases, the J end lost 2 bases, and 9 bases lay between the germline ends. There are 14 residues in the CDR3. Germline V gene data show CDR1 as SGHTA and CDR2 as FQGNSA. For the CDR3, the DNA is TGTGCCAGCAGCTTTAACAGTTACACAGATACGCAGTATTTT. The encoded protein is CASSFNSYTDTQYF.

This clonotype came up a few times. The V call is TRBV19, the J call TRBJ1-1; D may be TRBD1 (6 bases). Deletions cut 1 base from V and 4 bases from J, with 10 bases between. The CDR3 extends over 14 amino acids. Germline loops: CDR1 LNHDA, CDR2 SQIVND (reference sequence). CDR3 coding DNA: TGTGCCAGTAGTATAGCTCCGGGGGCCACTGAAGCTTTCTTT. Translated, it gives CASSIAPGATEAFF.

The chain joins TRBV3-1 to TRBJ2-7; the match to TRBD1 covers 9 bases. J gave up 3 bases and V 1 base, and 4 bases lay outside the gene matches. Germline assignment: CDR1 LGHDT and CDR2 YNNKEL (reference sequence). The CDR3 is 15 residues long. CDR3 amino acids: CASSQAGTGHYEQYF. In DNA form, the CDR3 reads TGTGCCAGCAGCCAAGCCGGGACAGGGCACTACGAGCAGTACTTC.

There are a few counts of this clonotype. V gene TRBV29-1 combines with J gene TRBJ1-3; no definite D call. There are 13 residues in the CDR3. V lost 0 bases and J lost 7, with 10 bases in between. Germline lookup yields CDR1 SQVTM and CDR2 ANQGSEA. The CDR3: CSVEELLGNTIYF. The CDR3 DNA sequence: TGCAGCGTTGAAGAGCTGTTGGGGAACACCATATATTTT.

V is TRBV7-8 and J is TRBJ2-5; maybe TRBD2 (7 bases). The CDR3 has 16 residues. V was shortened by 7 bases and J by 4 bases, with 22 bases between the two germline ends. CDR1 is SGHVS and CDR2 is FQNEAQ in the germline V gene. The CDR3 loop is CASNWARGAGRETQYF. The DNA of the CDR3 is TGTGCCAGCAATTGGGCTCGGGGGGCAGGTCGAGAGACCCAGTACTTC.

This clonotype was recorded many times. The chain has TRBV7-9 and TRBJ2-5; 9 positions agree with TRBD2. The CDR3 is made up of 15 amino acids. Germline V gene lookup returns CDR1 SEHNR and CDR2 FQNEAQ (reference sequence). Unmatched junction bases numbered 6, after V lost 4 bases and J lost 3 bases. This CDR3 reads CASSSGLASKETQYF. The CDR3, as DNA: TGTGCCAGCAGCTCAGGACTAGCGAGCAAAGAGACCCAGTACTTC.

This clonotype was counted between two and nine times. The CDR3 nucleotides are TGTGCCAGCAGTGATCCCCTGTGGTTCCGAACTAATGAAAAACTGTTTTTT. As protein: CASSDPLWFRTNEKLFF. V usage is TRBV2 and J usage is TRBJ1-4; D remains unclear. The germline CDR1 and CDR2 sequences are SNHLY and FYNNEI. V lost 3 bases, J lost 1 base, and 15 bases lay in between. This CDR3 spans 17 amino acids.

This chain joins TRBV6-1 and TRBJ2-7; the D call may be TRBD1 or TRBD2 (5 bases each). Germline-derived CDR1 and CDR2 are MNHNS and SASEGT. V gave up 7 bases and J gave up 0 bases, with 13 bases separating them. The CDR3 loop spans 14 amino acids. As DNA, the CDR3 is TGTGCCAGCACTACGGGACCGATCTCCTACGAGCAGTACTTC. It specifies CASTTGPISYEQYF.

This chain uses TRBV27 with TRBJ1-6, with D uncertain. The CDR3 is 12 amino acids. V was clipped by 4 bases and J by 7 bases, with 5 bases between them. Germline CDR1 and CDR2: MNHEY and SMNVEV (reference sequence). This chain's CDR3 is CASSYWNSPLHF. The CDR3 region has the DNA TGTGCCAGCAGTTATTGGAATTCACCCCTCCACTTT.

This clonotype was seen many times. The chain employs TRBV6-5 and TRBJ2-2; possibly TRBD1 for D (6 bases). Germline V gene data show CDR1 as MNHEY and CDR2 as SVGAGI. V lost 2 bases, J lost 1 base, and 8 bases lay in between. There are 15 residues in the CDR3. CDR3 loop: CASSYGQMNTGELFF. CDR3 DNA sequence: TGTGCCAGCAGTTACGGACAGATGAACACCGGGGAGCTGTTTTTT.

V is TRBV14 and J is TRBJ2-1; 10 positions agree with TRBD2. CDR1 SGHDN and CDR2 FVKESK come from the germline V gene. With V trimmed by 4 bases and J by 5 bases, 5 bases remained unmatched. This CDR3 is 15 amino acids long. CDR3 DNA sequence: TGTGCCAGCAGCCCCAGCGGGGGGGCCGACAATGAGCAGTTCTTC. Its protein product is CASSPSGGADNEQFF.

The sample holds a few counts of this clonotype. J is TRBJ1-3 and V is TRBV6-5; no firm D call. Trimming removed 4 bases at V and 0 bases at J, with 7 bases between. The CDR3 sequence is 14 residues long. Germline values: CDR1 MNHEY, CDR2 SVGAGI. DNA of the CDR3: TGTGCCAGCAGTTCTAGCTACTCTGGAAACACCATATATTTT. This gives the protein CASSSSYSGNTIYF.

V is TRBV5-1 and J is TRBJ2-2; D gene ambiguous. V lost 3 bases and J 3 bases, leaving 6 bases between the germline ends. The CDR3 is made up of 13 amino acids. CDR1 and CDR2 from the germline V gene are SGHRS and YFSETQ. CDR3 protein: CASSSSHTGELFF. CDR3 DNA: TGCGCCAGCAGCTCCAGTCACACCGGGGAGCTGTTTTTT.